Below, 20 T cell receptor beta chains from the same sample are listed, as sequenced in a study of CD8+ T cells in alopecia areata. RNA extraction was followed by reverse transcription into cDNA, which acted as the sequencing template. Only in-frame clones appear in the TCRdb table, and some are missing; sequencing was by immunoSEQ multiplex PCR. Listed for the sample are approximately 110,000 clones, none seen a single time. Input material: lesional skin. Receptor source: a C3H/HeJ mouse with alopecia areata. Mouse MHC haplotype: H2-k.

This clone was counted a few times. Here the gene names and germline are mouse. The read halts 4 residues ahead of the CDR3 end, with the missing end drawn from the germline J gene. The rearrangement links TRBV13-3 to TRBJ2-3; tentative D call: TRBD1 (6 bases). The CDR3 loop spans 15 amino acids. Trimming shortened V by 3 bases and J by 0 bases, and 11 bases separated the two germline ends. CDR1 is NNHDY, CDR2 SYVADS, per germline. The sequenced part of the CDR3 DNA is TGTGCCAGCAGTGGGACAGCTAATAGTGCAGAA. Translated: CASSGTANSAE. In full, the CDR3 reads CASSGTANSAETLYF.

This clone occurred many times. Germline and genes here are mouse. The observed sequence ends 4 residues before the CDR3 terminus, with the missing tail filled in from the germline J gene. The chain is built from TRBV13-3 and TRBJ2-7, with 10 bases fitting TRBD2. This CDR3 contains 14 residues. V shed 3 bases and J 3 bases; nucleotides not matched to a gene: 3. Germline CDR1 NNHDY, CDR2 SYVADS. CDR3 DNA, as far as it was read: TGTGCCAGCAGTGTGGGGACTGGGGTCTAT. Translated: CASSVGTGVY. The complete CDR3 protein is CASSVGTGVYEQYF.

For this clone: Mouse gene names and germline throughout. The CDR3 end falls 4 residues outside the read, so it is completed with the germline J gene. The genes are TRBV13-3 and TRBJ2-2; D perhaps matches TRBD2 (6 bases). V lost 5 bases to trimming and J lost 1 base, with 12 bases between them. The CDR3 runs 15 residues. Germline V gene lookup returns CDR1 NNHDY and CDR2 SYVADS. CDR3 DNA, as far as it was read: TGTGCCAGCAGCTCCGACTGGAGAAACACCGGG. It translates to CASSSDWRNTG. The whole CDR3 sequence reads CASSSDWRNTGQLYF.

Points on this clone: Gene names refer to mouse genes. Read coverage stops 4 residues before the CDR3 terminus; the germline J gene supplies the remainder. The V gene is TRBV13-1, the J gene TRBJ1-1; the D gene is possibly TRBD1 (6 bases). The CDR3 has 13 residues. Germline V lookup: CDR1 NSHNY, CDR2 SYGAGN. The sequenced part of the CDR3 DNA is TGTGCCAGCAGTGAACAGGGTGAGACA. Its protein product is CASSEQGET. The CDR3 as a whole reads CASSEQGETEVFF.

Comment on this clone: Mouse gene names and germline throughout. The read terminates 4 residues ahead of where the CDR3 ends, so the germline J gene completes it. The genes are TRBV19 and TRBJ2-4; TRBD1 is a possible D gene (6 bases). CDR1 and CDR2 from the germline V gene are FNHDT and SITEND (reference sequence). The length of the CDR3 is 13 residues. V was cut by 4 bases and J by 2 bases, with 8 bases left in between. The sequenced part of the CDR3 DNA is TGTGCCAGCAGTGGGACAATTCAAAAC. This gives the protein CASSGTIQN. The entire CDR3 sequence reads CASSGTIQNTLYF.

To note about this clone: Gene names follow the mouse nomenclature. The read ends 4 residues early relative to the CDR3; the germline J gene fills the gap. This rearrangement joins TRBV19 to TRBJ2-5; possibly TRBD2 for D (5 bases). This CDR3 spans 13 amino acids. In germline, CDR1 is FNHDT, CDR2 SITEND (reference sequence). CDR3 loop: CASSILGRDTQYF. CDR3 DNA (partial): TGTGCCAGCAGTATATTGGGGAGAGAC.

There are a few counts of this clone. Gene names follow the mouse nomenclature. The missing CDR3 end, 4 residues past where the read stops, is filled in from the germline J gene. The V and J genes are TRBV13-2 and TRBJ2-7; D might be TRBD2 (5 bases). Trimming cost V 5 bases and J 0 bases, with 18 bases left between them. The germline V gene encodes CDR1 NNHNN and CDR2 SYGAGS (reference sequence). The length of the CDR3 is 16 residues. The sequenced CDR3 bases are TGTGCCAGCGGGGGTGATGTGGGGAGGAGCTCCTAT. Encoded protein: CASGGDVGRSSY. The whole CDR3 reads CASGGDVGRSSYEQYF.

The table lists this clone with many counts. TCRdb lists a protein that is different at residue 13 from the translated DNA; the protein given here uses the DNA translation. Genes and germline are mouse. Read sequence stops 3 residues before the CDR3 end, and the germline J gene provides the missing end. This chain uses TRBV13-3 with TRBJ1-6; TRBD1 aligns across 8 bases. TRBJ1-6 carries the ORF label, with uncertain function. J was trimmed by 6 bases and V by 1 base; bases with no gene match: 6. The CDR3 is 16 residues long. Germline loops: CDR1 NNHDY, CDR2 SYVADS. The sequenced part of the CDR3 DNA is TGTGCCAGCAGTGATAGGCAGGGGGCAAGTAATTCGCCC. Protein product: CASSDRQGASNSP. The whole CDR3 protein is CASSDRQGASNSPLYF.

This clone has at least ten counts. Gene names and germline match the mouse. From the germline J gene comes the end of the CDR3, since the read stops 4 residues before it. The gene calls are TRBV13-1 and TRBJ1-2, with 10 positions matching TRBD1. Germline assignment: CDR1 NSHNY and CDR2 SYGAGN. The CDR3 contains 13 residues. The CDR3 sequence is CASSPGTGADYTF. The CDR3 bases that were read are TGTGCCAGCAGTCCCGGGACAGGGGCC.

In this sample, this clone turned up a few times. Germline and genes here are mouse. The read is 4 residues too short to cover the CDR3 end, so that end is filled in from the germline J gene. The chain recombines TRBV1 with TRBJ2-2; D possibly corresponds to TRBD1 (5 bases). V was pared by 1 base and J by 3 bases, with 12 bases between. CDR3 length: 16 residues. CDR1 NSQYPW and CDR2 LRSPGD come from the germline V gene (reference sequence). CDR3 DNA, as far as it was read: TGCACCTGCAGTGCAGGCCCAGGGTCTGACACCGGG. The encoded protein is CTCSAGPGSDTG. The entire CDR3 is CTCSAGPGSDTGQLYF.

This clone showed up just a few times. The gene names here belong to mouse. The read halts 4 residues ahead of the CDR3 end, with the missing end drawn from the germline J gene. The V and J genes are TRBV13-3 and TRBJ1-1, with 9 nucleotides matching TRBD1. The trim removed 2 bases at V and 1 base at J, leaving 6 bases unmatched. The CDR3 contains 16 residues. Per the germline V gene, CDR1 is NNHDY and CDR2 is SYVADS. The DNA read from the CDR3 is TGTGCCAGCAGTGACCACAGGGGGCGAAGAAACACA. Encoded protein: CASSDHRGRRNT. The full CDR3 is CASSDHRGRRNTEVFF.

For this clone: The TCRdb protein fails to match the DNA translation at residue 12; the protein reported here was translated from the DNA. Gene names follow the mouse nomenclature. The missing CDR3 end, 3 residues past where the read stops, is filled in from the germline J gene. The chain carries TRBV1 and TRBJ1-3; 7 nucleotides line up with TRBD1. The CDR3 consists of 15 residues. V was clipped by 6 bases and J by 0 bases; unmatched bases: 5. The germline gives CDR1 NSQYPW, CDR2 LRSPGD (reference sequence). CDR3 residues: CTCSRDSPSGNTLYF. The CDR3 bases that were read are TGCACCTGCAGCAGGGACAGTCCTTCTGGAAATACG. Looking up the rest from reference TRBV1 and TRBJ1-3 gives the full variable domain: VTLLEQNPRWRLVPRGQAVNLRCILKNSQYPWMSWYQQDLQKQLQWLFTLRSPGDKEVKSLPGADYLATRVTDTELRLQVANMSQGRTLYCTCSRDSPSGNTLYFGEGSRLIVV.

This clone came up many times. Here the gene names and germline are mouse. The chain's CDR3 is CASSDALGLYAEQFF. CDR3 bases read: TGTGCCAGCAGTGATGCTCTGGGGCTCTATGCT. The chain is built from TRBV13-3 and TRBJ2-1; tentative D call: TRBD2 (6 bases). Coverage ceases 4 residues before the CDR3 finishes, and the germline J gene fills in the end. The CDR3 extends over 15 amino acids. Germline V gene lookup returns CDR1 NNHDY and CDR2 SYVADS. Trimming took 0 bases from V and 3 from J, leaving 10 bases between them.

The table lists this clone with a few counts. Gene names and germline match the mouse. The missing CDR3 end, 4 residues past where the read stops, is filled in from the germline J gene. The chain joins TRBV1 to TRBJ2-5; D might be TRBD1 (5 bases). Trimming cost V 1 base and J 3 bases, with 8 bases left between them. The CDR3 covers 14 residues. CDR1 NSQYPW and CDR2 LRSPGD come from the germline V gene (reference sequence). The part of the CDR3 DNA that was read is TGCACCTGCAGTGCAGTACAGGTACAAGAC. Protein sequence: CTCSAVQVQD. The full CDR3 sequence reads CTCSAVQVQDTQYF.

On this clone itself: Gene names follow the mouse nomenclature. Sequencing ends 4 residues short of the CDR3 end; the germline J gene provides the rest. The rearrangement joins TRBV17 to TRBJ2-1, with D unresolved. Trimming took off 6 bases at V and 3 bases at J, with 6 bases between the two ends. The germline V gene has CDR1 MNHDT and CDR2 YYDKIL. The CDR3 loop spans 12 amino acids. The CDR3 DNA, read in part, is TGTGCTAGCAGAAAGGTCTATGCT. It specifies CASRKVYA. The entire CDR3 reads CASRKVYAEQFF.

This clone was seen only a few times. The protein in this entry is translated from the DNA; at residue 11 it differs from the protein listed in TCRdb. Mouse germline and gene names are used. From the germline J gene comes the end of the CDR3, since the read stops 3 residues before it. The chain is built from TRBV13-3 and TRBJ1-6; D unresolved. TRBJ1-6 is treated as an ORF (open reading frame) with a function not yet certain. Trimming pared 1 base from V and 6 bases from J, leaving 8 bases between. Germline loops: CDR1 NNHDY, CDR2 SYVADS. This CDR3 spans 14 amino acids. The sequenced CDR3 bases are TGTGCCAGCAGTGATCCCTTCTTTAATTCGCCC. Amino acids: CASSDPFFNSP. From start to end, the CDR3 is CASSDPFFNSPLYF.

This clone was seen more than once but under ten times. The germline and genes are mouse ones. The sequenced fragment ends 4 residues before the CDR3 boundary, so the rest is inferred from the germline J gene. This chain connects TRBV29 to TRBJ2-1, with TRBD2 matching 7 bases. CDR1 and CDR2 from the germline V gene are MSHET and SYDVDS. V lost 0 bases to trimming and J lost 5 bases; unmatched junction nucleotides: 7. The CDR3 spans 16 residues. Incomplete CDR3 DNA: TGTGCTAGCAGTTTATCGCTGGGGGATAGAAATGCT. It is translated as CASSLSLGDRNA. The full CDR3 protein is CASSLSLGDRNAEQFF.

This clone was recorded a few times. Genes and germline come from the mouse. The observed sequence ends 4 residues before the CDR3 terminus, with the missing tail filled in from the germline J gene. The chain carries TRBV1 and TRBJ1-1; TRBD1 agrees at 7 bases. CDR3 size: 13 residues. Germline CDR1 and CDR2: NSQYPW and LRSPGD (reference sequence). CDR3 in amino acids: CTCSASGTAEVFF. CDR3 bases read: TGCACCTGCAGTGCCTCCGGGACAGCA.

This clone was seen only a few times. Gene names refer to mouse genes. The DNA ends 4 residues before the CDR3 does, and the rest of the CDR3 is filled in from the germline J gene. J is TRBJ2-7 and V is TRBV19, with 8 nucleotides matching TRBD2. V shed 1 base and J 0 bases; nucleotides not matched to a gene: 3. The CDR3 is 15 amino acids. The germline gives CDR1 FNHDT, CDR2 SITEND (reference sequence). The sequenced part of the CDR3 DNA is TGTGCCAGCAGTATAATGACTGGGGACTCCTAT. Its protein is CASSIMTGDSY. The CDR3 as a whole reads CASSIMTGDSYEQYF.

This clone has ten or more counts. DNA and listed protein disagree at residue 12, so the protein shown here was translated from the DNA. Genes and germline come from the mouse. The CDR3 sequence: CTCSAEPGGNSPLYF. The sequenced part of the CDR3 DNA is TGCACCTGCAGTGCAGAACCAGGGGGAAATTCGCCC. V and J are TRBV1 and TRBJ1-6, with 7 bases identical to TRBD1. The sequenced fragment ends 3 residues before the CDR3 boundary, so the rest is inferred from the germline J gene. TRBJ1-6 is marked as an open reading frame, function uncertain. This CDR3 is built from 15 residues. Germline values: CDR1 NSQYPW, CDR2 LRSPGD (reference sequence). J lost 7 bases, V lost 0 bases, and 3 bases had no gene match.